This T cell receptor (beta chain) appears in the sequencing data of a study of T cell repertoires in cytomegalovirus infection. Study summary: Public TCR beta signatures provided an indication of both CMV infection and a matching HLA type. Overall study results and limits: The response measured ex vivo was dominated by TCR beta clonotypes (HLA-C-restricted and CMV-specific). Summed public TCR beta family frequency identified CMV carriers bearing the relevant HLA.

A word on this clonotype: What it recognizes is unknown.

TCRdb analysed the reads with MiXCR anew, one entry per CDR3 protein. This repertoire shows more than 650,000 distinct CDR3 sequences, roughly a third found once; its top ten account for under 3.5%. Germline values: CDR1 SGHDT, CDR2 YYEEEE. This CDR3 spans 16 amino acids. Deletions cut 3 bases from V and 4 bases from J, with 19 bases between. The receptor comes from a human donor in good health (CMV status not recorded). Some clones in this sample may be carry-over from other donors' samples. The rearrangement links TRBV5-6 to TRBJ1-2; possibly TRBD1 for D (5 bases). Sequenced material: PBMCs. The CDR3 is CASSSYGGTSLYGYTF. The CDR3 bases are TGTGCCAGCAGCTCCTATGGCGGGACCTCTCTCTATGGCTACACCTTC.